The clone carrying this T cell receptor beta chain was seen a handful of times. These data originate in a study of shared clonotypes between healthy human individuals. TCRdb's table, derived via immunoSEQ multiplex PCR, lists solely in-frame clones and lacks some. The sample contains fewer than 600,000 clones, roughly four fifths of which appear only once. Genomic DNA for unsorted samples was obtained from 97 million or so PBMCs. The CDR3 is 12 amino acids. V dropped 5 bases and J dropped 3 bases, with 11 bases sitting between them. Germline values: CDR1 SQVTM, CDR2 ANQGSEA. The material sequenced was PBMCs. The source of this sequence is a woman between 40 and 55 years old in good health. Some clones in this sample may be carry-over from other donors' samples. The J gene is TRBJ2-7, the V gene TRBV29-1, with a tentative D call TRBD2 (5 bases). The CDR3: CSVRPSSYEQYF. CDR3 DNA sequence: TGCAGCGTTAGGCCTAGCAGCTACGAGCAGTACTTC.